This T cell receptor beta chain came from a study of blood T cell repertoires in COVID-19. The CDR3 extends over 13 amino acids. V lost 2 bases to trimming and J lost 0 bases, with 5 bases between them. Looked up from germline, CDR1 is SGDLS and CDR2 is YYNGEE. The table came from immunoSEQ multiplex PCR; TCRdb's copy has only in-frame clones and leaves some out. The profile shows 43,000 or so clones, roughly 90% of them singletons. V and J are TRBV9 and TRBJ1-1; D is unclear. This TCR came from a man aged 60-69 years with active COVID-19. What was sequenced was peripheral blood. Written as DNA, the CDR3 is TGTGCCAGCAGCGTGAGCCTGAACACTGAAGCTTTCTTT. Protein sequence: CASSVSLNTEAFF.